Sequencing of this TCR beta chain was carried out in a study of blood T cell repertoires in COVID-19. CDR1 is LNHDA, CDR2 SQIVND, per germline (reference sequence). This CDR3 region has 17 residues. J was trimmed by 1 base and V by 5 bases; bases with no gene match: 10. The protocol was immunoSEQ multiplex PCR, while the TCRdb copy is restricted to in-frame clones and leaves out a portion. Of about 140,000 clones listed, less than 85% were seen once; the top ten hold approximately 1.8%. V is TRBV19 and J is TRBJ1-5; 8 bases map to TRBD1. This clonotype was obtained from a woman aged 18-29 years who had been exposed to COVID-19. The sample taken for sequencing was PBMCs or T cells enriched from blood (not recorded which). In DNA, the CDR3 is TGTGCCAGTAGTGTTAAGTCCGGGACAGGCAGCAATCAGCCCCAGCATTTT. Translated: CASSVKSGTGSNQPQHF.